The TCR beta chain described here comes from a study of blood T cell repertoires in COVID-19. The method was immunoSEQ multiplex PCR; TCRdb's version includes in-frame clones alone and lacks a portion of them. The sample carries some 240,000 clones, about 85% recorded once. Residents of about two dozen US areas, aged about 18 to 95 years, made up the participants. Up to 2 weeks before entering the study, exposed participants had met a COVID-19 case. This clone was seen a handful of times. Input material: PBMCs or T cells enriched from blood (not recorded which). This TCR derives from a woman in her forties or fifties who had been exposed to COVID-19.

This chain's CDR3 is CASSYAGGGDSGANVLTF. The CDR3 coding sequence is TGTGCCAGCTCATACGCAGGGGGCGGCGATTCTGGGGCCAACGTCCTGACTTTC. The chain recombines TRBV18 with TRBJ2-6, with TRBD1 identical over 8 bases. CDR1 is KGHSH and CDR2 is LQKENI in the germline V gene. V dropped 5 bases and J dropped 1; count of bases not matched to a gene: 10. The CDR3 runs to 18 residues.